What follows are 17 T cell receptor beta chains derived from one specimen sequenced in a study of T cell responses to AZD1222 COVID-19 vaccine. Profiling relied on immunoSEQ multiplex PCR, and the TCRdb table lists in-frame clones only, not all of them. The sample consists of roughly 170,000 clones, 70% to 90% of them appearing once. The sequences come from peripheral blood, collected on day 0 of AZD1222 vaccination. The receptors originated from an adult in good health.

The CDR3 coding sequence is TGTGCCAGCAGCGTGGGGGGTCCACAATCCTACGAGCAGTACTTC. Its protein product is CASSVGGPQSYEQYF. This chain links TRBV9 with TRBJ2-7; tentative D call: TRBD2 (6 bases). This CDR3 is built from 15 residues. The germline V gene encodes CDR1 SGDLS and CDR2 YYNGEE. The V end lost 2 bases, the J end lost 1 base, and 13 bases lay between the germline ends. The complete variable domain, with remaining parts taken from reference TRBV9 and TRBJ2-7, reads DSGVTQTPKHLITATGQRVTLRCSPRSGDLSVYWYQQSLDQGLQFLIQYYNGEERAKGNILERFSAQQFPDLHSELNLSSLELGDSALYFCASSVGGPQSYEQYFGPGTRLTVT.

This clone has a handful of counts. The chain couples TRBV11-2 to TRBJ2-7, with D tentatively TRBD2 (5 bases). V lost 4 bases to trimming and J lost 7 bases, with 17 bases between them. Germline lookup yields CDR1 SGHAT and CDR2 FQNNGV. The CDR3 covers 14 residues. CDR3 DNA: TGTGCCAGCAGCTGGGTGGTTGGAGGTGGGGAGCAGTACTTC. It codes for CASSWVVGGGEQYF.

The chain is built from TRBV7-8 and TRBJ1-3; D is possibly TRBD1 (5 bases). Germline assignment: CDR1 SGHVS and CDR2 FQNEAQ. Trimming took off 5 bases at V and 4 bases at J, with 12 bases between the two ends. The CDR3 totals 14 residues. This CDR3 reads CASSHGTAGNTIYF. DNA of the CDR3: TGTGCCAGCAGCCACGGGACTGCCGGAAACACCATATATTTT.

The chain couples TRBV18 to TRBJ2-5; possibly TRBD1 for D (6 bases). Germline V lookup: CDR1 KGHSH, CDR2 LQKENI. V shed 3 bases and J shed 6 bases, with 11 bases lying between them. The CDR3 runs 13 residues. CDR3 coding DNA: TGTGCCAGCTCACCGGACCAGGGGAAGACCCAGTACTTC. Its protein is CASSPDQGKTQYF. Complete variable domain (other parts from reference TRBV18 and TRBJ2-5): NAGVMQNPRHLVRRRGQEARLRCSPMKGHSHVYWYRQLPEEGLKFMVYLQKENIIDESGMPKERFSAEFPKEGPSILRIQQVVRGDSAAYFCASSPDQGKTQYFGPGTRLLVL.

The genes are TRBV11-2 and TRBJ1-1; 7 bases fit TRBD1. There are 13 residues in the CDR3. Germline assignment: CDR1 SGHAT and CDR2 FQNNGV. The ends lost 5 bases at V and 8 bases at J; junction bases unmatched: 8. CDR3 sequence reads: CASSLGQDREAFF. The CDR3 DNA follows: TGTGCCAGCAGCCTTGGACAGGACAGGGAAGCTTTCTTT.

The CDR3 DNA follows: TGTGCCAGCAGCCAAGGCGAGACCCAGTACTTC. Encoded protein: CASSQGETQYF. The rearrangement joins TRBV3-1 (or the pseudogene TRBV3-2) to TRBJ2-5; D gene ambiguous. This CDR3 spans 11 amino acids. The germline CDR1 and CDR2 sequences are LGHDT and YNNKEL (reference sequence). V was pared by 1 base and J by 5 bases, with 2 bases between.

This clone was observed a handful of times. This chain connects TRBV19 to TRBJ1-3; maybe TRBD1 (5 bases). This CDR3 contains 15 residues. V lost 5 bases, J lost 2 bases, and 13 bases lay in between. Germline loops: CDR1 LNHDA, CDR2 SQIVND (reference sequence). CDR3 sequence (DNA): TGTGCCAGTAGTGATCACGGAGGGGCTGGAAACACCATATATTTT. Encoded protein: CASSDHGGAGNTIYF.

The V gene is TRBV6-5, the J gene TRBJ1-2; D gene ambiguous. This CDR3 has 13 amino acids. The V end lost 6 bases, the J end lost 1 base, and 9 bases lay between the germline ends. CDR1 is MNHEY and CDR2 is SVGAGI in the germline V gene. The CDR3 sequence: CASSTHVNYGYTF. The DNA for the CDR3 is TGTGCCAGCAGCACACACGTTAACTATGGCTACACCTTC.

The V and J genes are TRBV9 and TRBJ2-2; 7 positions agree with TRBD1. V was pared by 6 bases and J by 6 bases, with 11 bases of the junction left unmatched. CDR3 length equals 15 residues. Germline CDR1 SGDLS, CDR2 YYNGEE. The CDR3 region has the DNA TGTGCCAGCAACCAAGGACAGGAATATGCCGGGGAGCTGTTTTTT. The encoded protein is CASNQGQEYAGELFF.

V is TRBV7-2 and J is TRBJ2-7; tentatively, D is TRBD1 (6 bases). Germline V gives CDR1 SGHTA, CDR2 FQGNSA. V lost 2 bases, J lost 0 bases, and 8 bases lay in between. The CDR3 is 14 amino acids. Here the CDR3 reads CASSLTGTSYEQYF. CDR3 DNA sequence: TGTGCCAGCAGCTTAACAGGGACCTCCTACGAGCAGTACTTC.

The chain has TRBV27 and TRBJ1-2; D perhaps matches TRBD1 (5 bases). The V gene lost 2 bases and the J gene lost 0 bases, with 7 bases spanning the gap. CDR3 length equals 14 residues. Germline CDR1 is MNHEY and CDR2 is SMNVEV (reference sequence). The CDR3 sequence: CASSLAGANYGYTF. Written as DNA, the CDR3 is TGTGCCAGCAGTTTAGCGGGGGCTAACTATGGCTACACCTTC.

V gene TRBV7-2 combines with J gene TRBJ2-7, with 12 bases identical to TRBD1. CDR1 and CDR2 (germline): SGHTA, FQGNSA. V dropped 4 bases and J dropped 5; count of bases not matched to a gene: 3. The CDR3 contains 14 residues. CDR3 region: CASSSGQGAHEQYF. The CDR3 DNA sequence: TGTGCCAGCAGCTCGGGACAGGGGGCCCACGAGCAGTACTTC.

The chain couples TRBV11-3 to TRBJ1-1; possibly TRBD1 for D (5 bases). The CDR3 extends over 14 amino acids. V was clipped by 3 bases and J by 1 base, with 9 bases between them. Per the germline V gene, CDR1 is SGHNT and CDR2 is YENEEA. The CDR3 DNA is TGTGCCAGCAGCTTGGGCAGGGCGAACACTGAAGCTTTCTTT. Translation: CASSLGRANTEAFF.

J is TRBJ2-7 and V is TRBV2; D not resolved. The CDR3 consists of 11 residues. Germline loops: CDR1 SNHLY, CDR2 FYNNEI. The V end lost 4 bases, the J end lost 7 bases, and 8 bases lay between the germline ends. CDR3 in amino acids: CASSAFDEQYF. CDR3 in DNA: TGTGCCAGCAGTGCTTTTGATGAGCAGTACTTC.

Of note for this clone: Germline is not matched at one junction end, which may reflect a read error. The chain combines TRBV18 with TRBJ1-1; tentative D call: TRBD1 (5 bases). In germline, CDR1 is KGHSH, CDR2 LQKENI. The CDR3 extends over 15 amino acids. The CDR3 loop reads CASTPGNAADTEAFF. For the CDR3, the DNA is TGTGCCAGCACACCAGGGAACGCAGCAGACACTGAAGCTTTCTTT.

The CDR3 DNA reads TGTGCCAGCAGTTACGGTGGGGCAGGAGTCACTGAAGCTTTCTTT. It codes for CASSYGGAGVTEAFF. The chain has TRBV6-5 and TRBJ1-1; possible D gene TRBD1, 5 bases. V lost 2 bases to trimming and J lost 4 bases, with 14 bases between them. CDR1 and CDR2 from the germline V gene are MNHEY and SVGAGI. The CDR3 covers 15 residues.

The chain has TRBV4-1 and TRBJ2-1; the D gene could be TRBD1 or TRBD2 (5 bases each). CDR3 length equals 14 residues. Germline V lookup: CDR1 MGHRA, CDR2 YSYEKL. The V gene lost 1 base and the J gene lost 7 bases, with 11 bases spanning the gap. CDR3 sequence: CASSQVRDGNEQFF. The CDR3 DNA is TGCGCCAGCAGCCAAGTGAGGGACGGGAATGAGCAGTTCTTC.